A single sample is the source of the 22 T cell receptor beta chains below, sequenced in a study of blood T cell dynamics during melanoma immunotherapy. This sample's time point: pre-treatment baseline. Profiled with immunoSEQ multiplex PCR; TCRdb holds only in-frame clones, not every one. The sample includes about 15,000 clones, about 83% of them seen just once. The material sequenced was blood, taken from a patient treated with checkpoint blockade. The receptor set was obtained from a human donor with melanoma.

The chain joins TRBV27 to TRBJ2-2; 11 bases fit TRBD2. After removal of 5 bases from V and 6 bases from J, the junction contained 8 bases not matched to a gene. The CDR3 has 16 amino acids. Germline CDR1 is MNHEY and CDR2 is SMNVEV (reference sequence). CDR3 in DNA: TGTGCCAGCAGTCCCATAGCGGGAGGGCCTTCCGGGGAGCTGTTTTTT. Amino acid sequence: CASSPIAGGPSGELFF.

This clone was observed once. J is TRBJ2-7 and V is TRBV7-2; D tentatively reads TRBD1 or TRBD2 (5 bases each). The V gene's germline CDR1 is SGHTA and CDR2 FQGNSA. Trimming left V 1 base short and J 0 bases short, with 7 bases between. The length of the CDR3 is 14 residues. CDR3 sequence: CASSLGDDSYEQYF. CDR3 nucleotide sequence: TGTGCCAGCAGCTTAGGGGACGACTCCTACGAGCAGTACTTC.

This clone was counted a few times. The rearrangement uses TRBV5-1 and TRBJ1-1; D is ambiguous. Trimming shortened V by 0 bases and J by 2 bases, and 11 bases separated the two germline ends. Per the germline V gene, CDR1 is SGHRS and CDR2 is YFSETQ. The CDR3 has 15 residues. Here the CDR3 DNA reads TGCGCCAGCAGCTTGGCCGCGCAGAAAAACACTGAAGCTTTCTTT. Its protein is CASSLAAQKNTEAFF.

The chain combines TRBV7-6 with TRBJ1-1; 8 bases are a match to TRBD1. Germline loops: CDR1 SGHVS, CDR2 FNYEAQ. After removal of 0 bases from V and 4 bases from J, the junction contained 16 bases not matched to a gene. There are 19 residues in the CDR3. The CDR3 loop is CASSLASGPGGASITEAFF. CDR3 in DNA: TGTGCCAGCAGCTTAGCGTCCGGGCCAGGGGGCGCGAGTATCACTGAAGCTTTCTTT.

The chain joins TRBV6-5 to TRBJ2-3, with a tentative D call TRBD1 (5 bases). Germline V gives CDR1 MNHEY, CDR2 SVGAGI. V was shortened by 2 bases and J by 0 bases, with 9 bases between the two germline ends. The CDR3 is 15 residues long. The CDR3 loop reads CASSYGKGSTDTQYF. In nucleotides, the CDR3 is TGTGCCAGCAGTTACGGGAAGGGGAGCACAGATACGCAGTATTTT.

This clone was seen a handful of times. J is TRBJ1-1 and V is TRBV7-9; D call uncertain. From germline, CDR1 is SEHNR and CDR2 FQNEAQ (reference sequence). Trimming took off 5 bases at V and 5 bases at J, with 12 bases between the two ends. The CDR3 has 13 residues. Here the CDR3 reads CASSLREETEAFF. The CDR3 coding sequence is TGTGCCAGCAGCCTCCGCGAGGAGACTGAAGCTTTCTTT.

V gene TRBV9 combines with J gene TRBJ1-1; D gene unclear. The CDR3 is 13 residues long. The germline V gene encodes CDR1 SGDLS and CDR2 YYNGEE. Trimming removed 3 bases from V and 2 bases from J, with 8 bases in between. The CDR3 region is CASSETLNTEAFF. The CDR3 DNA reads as TGTGCCAGCAGCGAGACGCTAAACACTGAAGCTTTCTTT.

The CDR3 DNA follows: TGTGCCAGCTCACCCGGGGAGGGCAGAGAGACCCAGTACTTC. The encoded protein is CASSPGEGRETQYF. The V gene is TRBV18, the J gene TRBJ2-5, with 7 bases identical to TRBD2. This CDR3 has 14 residues. V shed 3 bases, J shed 4 bases, and the junction held 5 bases outside the gene matches. CDR1 is KGHSH, CDR2 LQKENI, per germline.

CDR3 protein: CASSHNYEQYF. The CDR3 DNA reads as TGCGCCAGCAGCCACAATTACGAGCAGTACTTC. The V and J genes are TRBV4-1 and TRBJ2-7, with D hard to call. V lost 3 bases, J lost 4 bases, and 4 bases lay in between. CDR3 length: 11 amino acids. Germline V gene sequence: CDR1 MGHRA, CDR2 YSYEKL.

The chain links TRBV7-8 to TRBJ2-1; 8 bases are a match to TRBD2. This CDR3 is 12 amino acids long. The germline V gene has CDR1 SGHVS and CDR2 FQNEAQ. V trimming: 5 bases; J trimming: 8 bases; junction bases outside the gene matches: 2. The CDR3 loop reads CASSPAGDEQFF. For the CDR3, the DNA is TGTGCCAGCAGCCCAGCGGGAGATGAGCAGTTCTTC.

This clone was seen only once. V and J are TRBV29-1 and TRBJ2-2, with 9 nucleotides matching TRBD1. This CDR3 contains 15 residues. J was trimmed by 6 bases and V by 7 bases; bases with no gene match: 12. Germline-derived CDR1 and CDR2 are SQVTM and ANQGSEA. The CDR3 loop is CSAKTPGQGSGELFF. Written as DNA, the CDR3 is TGCAGCGCTAAAACCCCGGGACAGGGATCCGGGGAGCTGTTTTTT.

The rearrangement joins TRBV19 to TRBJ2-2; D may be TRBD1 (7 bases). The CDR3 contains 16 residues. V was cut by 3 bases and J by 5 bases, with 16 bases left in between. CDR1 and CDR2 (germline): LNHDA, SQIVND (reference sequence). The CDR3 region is CASSMAGGLGTGELFF. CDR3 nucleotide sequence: TGTGCCAGTAGTATGGCAGGGGGGTTGGGGACCGGGGAGCTGTTTTTT.

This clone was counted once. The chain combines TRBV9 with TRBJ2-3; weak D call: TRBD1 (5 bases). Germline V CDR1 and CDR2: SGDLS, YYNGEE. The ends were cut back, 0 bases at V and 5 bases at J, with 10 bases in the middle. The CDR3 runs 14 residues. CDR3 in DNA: TGTGCCAGCAGCGTAGAGGCAGGGTTAGATACGCAGTATTTT. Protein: CASSVEAGLDTQYF.

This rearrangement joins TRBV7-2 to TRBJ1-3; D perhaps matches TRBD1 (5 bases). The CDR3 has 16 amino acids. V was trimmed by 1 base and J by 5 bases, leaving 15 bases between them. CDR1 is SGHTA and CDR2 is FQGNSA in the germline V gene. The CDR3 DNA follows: TGTGCCAGCAGCTTAGTAAGGGGAGGGACCCGAAACACCATATATTTT. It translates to CASSLVRGGTRNTIYF. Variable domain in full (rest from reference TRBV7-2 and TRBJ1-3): GAGVSQSPSNKVTEKGKDVELRCDPISGHTALYWYRQSLGQGLEFLIYFQGNSAPDKSGLPSDRFSAERTGGSVSTLTIQRTQQEDSAVYLCASSLVRGGTRNTIYFGEGSWLTVV.

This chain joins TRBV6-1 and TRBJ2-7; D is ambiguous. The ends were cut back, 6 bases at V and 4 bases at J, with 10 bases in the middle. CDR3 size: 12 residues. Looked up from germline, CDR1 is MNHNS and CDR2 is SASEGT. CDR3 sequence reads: CASRKVPYEQYF. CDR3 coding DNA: TGTGCCAGCAGAAAAGTTCCGTACGAGCAGTACTTC.

The CDR3 DNA reads TGTGCCAGCAGCCACGTTGGGACTACCGGGGAGCTGTTTTTT. Its translation is CASSHVGTTGELFF. The V call is TRBV4-2, the J call TRBJ2-2, with D perhaps TRBD2 (6 bases). The CDR3 consists of 14 residues. CDR1 and CDR2 from the germline V gene are LGHNA and YNFKEQ. V gave up 3 bases and J gave up 5 bases, with 10 bases separating them.

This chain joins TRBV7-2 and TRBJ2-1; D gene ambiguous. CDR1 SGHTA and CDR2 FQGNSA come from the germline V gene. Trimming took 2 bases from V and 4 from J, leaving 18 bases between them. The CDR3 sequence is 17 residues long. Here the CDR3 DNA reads TGTGCCAGCAGCTTATTCCGTTGGCAGGTTCCTTACAATGAGCAGTTCTTC. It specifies CASSLFRWQVPYNEQFF.

Written as DNA, the CDR3 is TGTGCCAGCAGTGAAGCGGGCAGACCCAGTACTGAAGCTTTCTTT. This encodes CASSEAGRPSTEAFF. This chain joins TRBV2 and TRBJ1-1; D remains unclear. The ends were cut back, 0 bases at V and 5 bases at J, with 13 bases in the middle. From germline, CDR1 is SNHLY and CDR2 FYNNEI. This CDR3 spans 15 amino acids.

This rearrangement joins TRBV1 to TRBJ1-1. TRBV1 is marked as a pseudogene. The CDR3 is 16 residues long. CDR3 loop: CTSSQDHRKEICSAFF. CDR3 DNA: TGCACCAGCAGCCAAGATCACCGGAAGGAGATTTGTTCGGCTTTCTTT.

The CDR3 sequence is CASGFREGVAGPGPGEQYF. The CDR3 DNA follows: TGTGCTAGTGGTTTCCGTGAGGGGGTAGCGGGGCCGGGACCTGGCGAGCAGTACTTC. This chain joins TRBV12-5 and TRBJ2-7; 8 bases align to TRBD2. V was pared by 3 bases and J by 6 bases, with 22 bases of the junction left unmatched. The CDR3 loop spans 19 amino acids. Per the germline V gene, CDR1 is LGHNT and CDR2 is FRNRAP.

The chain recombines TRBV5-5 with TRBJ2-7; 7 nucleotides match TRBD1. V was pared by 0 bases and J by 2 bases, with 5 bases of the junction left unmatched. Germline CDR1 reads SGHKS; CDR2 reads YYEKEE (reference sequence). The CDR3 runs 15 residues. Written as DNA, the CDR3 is TGTGCCAGCAGCTTGGGACAGGGCTGGACCTACGAGCAGTACTTC. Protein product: CASSLGQGWTYEQYF.

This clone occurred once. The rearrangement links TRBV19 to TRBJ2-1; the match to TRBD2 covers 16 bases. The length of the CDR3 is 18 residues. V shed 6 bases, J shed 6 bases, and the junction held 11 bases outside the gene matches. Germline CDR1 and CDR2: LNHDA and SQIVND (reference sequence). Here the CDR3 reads CASRPGLAGGTFGNEQFF. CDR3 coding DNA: TGTGCCAGTAGGCCGGGACTAGCGGGAGGGACGTTCGGCAATGAGCAGTTCTTC.